What follows are 23 T cell receptor beta chains derived from one specimen sequenced in a study of T cell responses to AZD1222 COVID-19 vaccine. Measured with immunoSEQ multiplex PCR; TCRdb has only the in-frame clones, and not every one. There are tens of thousands of clones in the sample; 89% occur only once, and 9.3% lies in the top ten. Material: peripheral blood, obtained 28 days after the second AZD1222 dose. All receptors derive from an adult who received the AZD1222 COVID-19 vaccine.

This clone was observed a few times. V and J are TRBV19 and TRBJ1-2; the D is unclear. Germline V CDR1 and CDR2: LNHDA, SQIVND (reference sequence). V lost 6 bases to trimming and J lost 4 bases, with 12 bases between them. The CDR3 is made up of 13 amino acids. CDR3 sequence reads: CASSREKSYGYTF. CDR3 nucleotides: TGTGCCAGTAGCCGGGAGAAAAGCTATGGCTACACCTTC.

V and J are TRBV3-1 (or the pseudogene TRBV3-2) and TRBJ2-1; 7 bases map to TRBD2. This CDR3 spans 14 amino acids. Germline assignment: CDR1 LGHDT and CDR2 YNNKEL (reference sequence). Losses at the gene ends were 1 base for V and 7 bases for J; bases not matched to a gene: 4. The CDR3 DNA reads TGTGCCAGCAGCCAAGGACTAGCCAGAAATGAGCAGTTCTTC. Protein: CASSQGLARNEQFF.

This clone was detected only a few times. The J gene is TRBJ1-6, the V gene TRBV4-1, with 9 bases fitting TRBD1. Per germline, CDR1 MGHRA and CDR2 YSYEKL. V gave up 5 bases and J gave up 14 bases; unmatched junction bases: 10. CDR3 length: 14 residues. The CDR3 sequence: CASSETHRGLTLHF. In DNA form, the CDR3 reads TGCGCCAGCAGCGAAACCCACAGGGGGCTGACCCTCCACTTT.

The chain links TRBV19 to TRBJ2-2; the D is unclear. The length of the CDR3 is 15 residues. CDR1 is LNHDA, CDR2 SQIVND, per germline (reference sequence). Deletions cut 3 bases from V and 7 bases from J, with 15 bases between. For the CDR3, the DNA is TGTGCCAGTAGTATTTTCCGCCCTGAGGTCGGGGAGCTGTTTTTT. Amino acids: CASSIFRPEVGELFF. Together with reference TRBV19 and TRBJ2-2, the CDR3 gives the full variable domain: DGGITQSPKYLFRKEGQNVTLSCEQNLNHDAMYWYRQDPGQGLRLIYYSQIVNDFQKGDIAEGYSVSREKKESFPLTVTSAQKNPTAFYLCASSIFRPEVGELFFGEGSRLTVL.

This clone was found a few times. The J gene is TRBJ2-7, the V gene TRBV11-2, with D possibly being TRBD2 (7 bases). The CDR3 totals 18 residues. The V gene lost 5 bases and the J gene lost 2 bases, with 25 bases spanning the gap. Germline CDR1 and CDR2: SGHAT and FQNNGV. The CDR3 loop reads CASSPGMGGRSKPYEQYF. CDR3 nucleotide sequence: TGTGCCAGCAGCCCCGGGATGGGGGGGCGCAGTAAGCCCTACGAGCAGTACTTC. The whole variable domain, remainder taken from reference TRBV11-2 and TRBJ2-7, is EAGVAQSPRYKIIEKRQSVAFWCNPISGHATLYWYQQILGQGPKLLIQFQNNGVVDDSQLPKDRFSAERLKGVDSTLKIQPAKLEDSAVYLCASSPGMGGRSKPYEQYFGPGTRLTVT.

The chain is built from TRBV5-1 and TRBJ2-7; 7 nucleotides align to TRBD1. V shed 3 bases, J shed 3 bases, and the junction held 15 bases outside the gene matches. This CDR3 is built from 17 residues. Per germline, CDR1 SGHRS and CDR2 YFSETQ. In DNA, the CDR3 is TGCGCCAGCAGCTCATTACAGGGGACACTAATCAACTACGAGCAGTACTTC. It is translated as CASSSLQGTLINYEQYF.

The CDR3 coding sequence is TGCGCCAGCAGCCAAGACCTCCTGGCAGGGGGCACTGAAGCTTTCTTT. Translated, it gives CASSQDLLAGGTEAFF. The chain uses TRBV4-1 and TRBJ1-1, with TRBD1 identical over 7 bases. The V segment lost 0 bases and the J segment 4 bases; nucleotides outside the gene matches: 8. The CDR3 runs 16 residues. The V gene's germline CDR1 is MGHRA and CDR2 YSYEKL.

This chain uses TRBV6-5 with TRBJ1-4; D remains ambiguous. V was cut by 6 bases and J by 6 bases, with 17 bases left in between. The CDR3 has 15 amino acids. Germline V CDR1 and CDR2: MNHEY, SVGAGI. CDR3 protein: CASSGPGWFDEKLFF. The CDR3 DNA sequence: TGTGCCAGCAGCGGTCCTGGATGGTTCGATGAAAAACTGTTTTTT.

The chain links TRBV2 to TRBJ2-1, with TRBD1 matching 7 bases. Germline V gene data show CDR1 as SNHLY and CDR2 as FYNNEI. With V trimmed by 6 bases and J by 4 bases, 6 bases remained unmatched. This CDR3 spans 14 amino acids. The CDR3 DNA reads TGTGCCAGCAGCAAGACAGGGATTTACAATGAGCAGTTCTTC. Translation: CASSKTGIYNEQFF. The full variable domain, its missing parts supplied by reference TRBV2 and TRBJ2-1, is EPEVTQTPSHQVTQMGQEVILRCVPISNHLYFYWYRQILGQKVEFLVSFYNNEISEKSEIFDDQFSVERPDGSNFTLKIRSTKLEDSAMYFCASSKTGIYNEQFFGPGTRLTVL.

This clone has just one count. The chain is built from TRBV4-2 and TRBJ2-2; D is unclear. Trimming left V 4 bases short and J 3 bases short, with 3 bases between. Germline CDR1 is LGHNA and CDR2 is YNFKEQ. The CDR3 extends over 12 amino acids. The chain's CDR3 is CASSLDTGELFF. The CDR3 DNA reads TGTGCCAGCAGCCTCGACACCGGGGAGCTGTTTTTT.

The chain carries TRBV3-1 (or the pseudogene TRBV3-2) and TRBJ1-1; D perhaps matches TRBD1 (5 bases). V was clipped by 2 bases and J by 8 bases, with 9 bases between them. CDR3 size: 12 residues. Germline CDR1 LGHDT, CDR2 YNNKEL (reference sequence). CDR3 sequence: CASSQRGAEAFF. The CDR3 DNA sequence: TGTGCCAGCAGCCAAAGGGGTGCGGAAGCTTTCTTT.

The genes are TRBV13 and TRBJ1-2; 9 positions agree with TRBD1. With V trimmed by 4 bases and J by 7 bases, 13 bases remained unmatched. This CDR3 is built from 16 residues. Germline CDR1 and CDR2: PRHDT and FYEKMQ (reference sequence). The CDR3 loop reads CASSSLTDRGEGGYTF. In DNA form, the CDR3 reads TGTGCCAGCAGCTCCTTAACCGACAGGGGGGAAGGTGGCTACACCTTC. The full variable domain, in which reference TRBV13 and TRBJ1-2 provide the parts outside the CDR3, is AAGVIQSPRHLIKEKRETATLKCYPIPRHDTVYWYQQGPGQDPQFLISFYEKMQSDKGSIPDRFSAQQFSDYHSELNMSSLELGDSALYFCASSSLTDRGEGGYTFGSGTRLTVV.

This clone occurred a few times. The rearrangement links TRBV9 to TRBJ1-1; D not certain. V lost 4 bases, J lost 4 bases, and 11 bases lay in between. The germline gives CDR1 SGDLS, CDR2 YYNGEE. The CDR3 contains 13 residues. This CDR3 is CASSSGRGTEAFF. Here the CDR3 DNA reads TGTGCCAGCAGCAGCGGCCGTGGCACTGAAGCTTTCTTT.

A single count supports this clone. The chain links TRBV7-3 to TRBJ2-1; D gene unclear. This CDR3 contains 18 residues. The germline V gene encodes CDR1 SGHTA and CDR2 FQGTGA. V was trimmed by 5 bases and J by 5 bases, leaving 25 bases between them. The CDR3 DNA reads as TGTGCCAGCAGCCCCAATCGGGTGGCCTTTGGGTTACACAATGAGCAGTTCTTC. Translated: CASSPNRVAFGLHNEQFF.

The chain joins TRBV5-1 to TRBJ2-3; no reliable D call. V was trimmed by 5 bases and J by 0 bases, leaving 13 bases between them. This CDR3 region has 15 residues. The germline gives CDR1 SGHRS, CDR2 YFSETQ. The CDR3 DNA reads TGCGCCAGCAGTAGAGAGCACCCTAGCACAGATACGCAGTATTTT. Translating gives CASSREHPSTDTQYF.

This clone has a handful of counts. V and J are TRBV27 and TRBJ2-7; possibly TRBD1 or TRBD2 for D (5 bases each). Germline V lookup: CDR1 MNHEY, CDR2 SMNVEV (reference sequence). The CDR3 loop spans 14 amino acids. Trimming took 8 bases from V and 4 from J, leaving 18 bases between them. CDR3 protein: CASRQGDRYYEQYF. CDR3 in DNA: TGTGCCAGCCGCCAGGGAGACCGGTATTACGAGCAGTACTTC.

This chain joins TRBV4-1 and TRBJ2-5, with D perhaps TRBD1 (5 bases). Deletions cut 0 bases from V and 3 bases from J, with 14 bases between. CDR1 and CDR2 (germline): MGHRA, YSYEKL. The CDR3 is made up of 16 amino acids. The CDR3 nucleotides are TGCGCCAGCAGCCAAGATTACAGGCAGATAAAAGAGACCCAGTACTTC. Protein sequence: CASSQDYRQIKETQYF.

J is TRBJ1-2 and V is TRBV28; 8 bases map to TRBD1. The CDR3 spans 14 residues. Germline lookup yields CDR1 MDHEN and CDR2 SYDVKM. Losses at the gene ends were 7 bases for V and 5 bases for J; bases not matched to a gene: 9. The CDR3 nucleotides are TGTGCCAGCAAGGCCGAGGACAGGGTATATGGCTACACCTTC. Its translation is CASKAEDRVYGYTF.

The CDR3 spells CASSLDLPSGYYNEQFF. The CDR3 bases are TGTGCCAGCAGCTTAGACCTTCCTAGCGGCTACTACAATGAGCAGTTCTTC. The genes are TRBV7-2 and TRBJ2-1; TRBD2 matches 7 bases. This CDR3 has 17 residues. From germline, CDR1 is SGHTA and CDR2 FQGNSA. Unmatched junction bases numbered 9, after V lost 1 base and J lost 3 bases. The full variable domain, rest sourced from reference TRBV7-2 and TRBJ2-1, is GAGVSQSPSNKVTEKGKDVELRCDPISGHTALYWYRQSLGQGLEFLIYFQGNSAPDKSGLPSDRFSAERTGGSVSTLTIQRTQQEDSAVYLCASSLDLPSGYYNEQFFGPGTRLTVL.

V and J are TRBV6-2 or TRBV6-3 and TRBJ2-3; weak D call: TRBD2 (5 bases). V lost 2 bases to trimming and J lost 11 bases, with 14 bases between them. CDR3 length: 13 amino acids. Per the germline V gene, CDR1 is MNHEY and CDR2 is SVGEGT. DNA of the CDR3: TGTGCCAGCAGTTACCGAGGACTCCCACTGCAGTATTTT. Translated, it gives CASSYRGLPLQYF.

Remarks on this clone: The same CDR3 can be traced to other DNA sequences in this sample. This chain uses TRBV5-1 with TRBJ2-1; 9 nucleotides line up with TRBD2. Germline-derived CDR1 and CDR2 are SGHRS and YFSETQ. The trim removed 4 bases at V and 4 bases at J, leaving 3 bases unmatched. The CDR3 extends over 14 amino acids. This CDR3 reads CASSLAGSYNEQFF. The CDR3 DNA is TGCGCCAGCAGCCTAGCGGGATCTTACAATGAGCAGTTCTTC.

This chain links TRBV4-2 with TRBJ2-1; D may be TRBD2 (6 bases). V dropped 2 bases and J dropped 2 bases, with 10 bases sitting between them. Germline CDR1 is LGHNA and CDR2 is YNFKEQ. This CDR3 has 15 amino acids. The CDR3 nucleotides read TGTGCCAGCAGCCAATGGCGGGAAACCTACAATGAGCAGTTCTTC. It codes for CASSQWRETYNEQFF.

The V call is TRBV6-5, the J call TRBJ2-1; tentatively, D is TRBD1 (6 bases). Germline lookup yields CDR1 MNHEY and CDR2 SVGAGI. V dropped 6 bases and J dropped 5 bases, with 11 bases sitting between them. The CDR3 is 13 residues long. Here the CDR3 DNA reads TGTGCCAGCAGATTAACAGGGAACAATGAGCAGTTCTTC. Translated, it gives CASRLTGNNEQFF.